This TCR beta chain was sequenced during a study of shared clonotypes between healthy human individuals. The DNA input per sorted-subset replicate PCR was approximately 210 ng, corresponding to 25,000 to 30,000 T cell genomes. TCRdb's copy holds only in-frame clones and misses some; the assay was immunoSEQ multiplex PCR. The sample includes 2 million to 2.5 million clones, 92% of them seen just once. CDR3 size: 15 residues. Germline CDR1 MGHRA, CDR2 YSYEKL. The junction had 8 bases not matched to a gene; V was cut back by 1 base and J by 10 bases. This receptor was taken from a man between 18 and 29 years old in good health. Some clones in this sample may be carry-over from other donors' samples. Source material: naive CD4+ T cells from PBMCs. The subset: CD45RA+ positively selected. The V call is TRBV4-1, the J call TRBJ1-5, with TRBD1 identical over 9 bases. CDR3 nucleotides: TGCGCCAGCAGCCAAGCCGGACAGGGGCGGAATCCCCAGCATTTT. It translates to CASSQAGQGRNPQHF.